This T cell receptor (beta chain) stems from a study of early T cells in non-severe SARS-CoV-2 infection. Attached unique molecular identifiers marked individual cDNA molecules. Each CDR3 protein is one row after TCRdb ran MiXCR on the 5' RACE reads. The sample has 26,000 or so distinct CDR3 sequences; about 4% are singletons. The CDR3 loop spans 16 amino acids. Germline V lookup: CDR1 GTSNPN, CDR2 SVGIG (reference sequence). V lost 2 bases and J 3 bases, leaving 18 bases between the germline ends. Many counts were recorded for this clonotype. This sequence was found in an adult who was a healthcare worker with PCR-confirmed SARS-CoV-2 infection or an uninfected control (not recorded which). J is TRBJ2-3 and V is TRBV30, with D perhaps matching TRBD1 (8 bases). The sample was whole blood. CDR3 DNA sequence: TGTGCCTGGAGTACGTACAGGGGGGGATCGACAGATACGCAGTATTTT. Amino acid sequence: CAWSTYRGGSTDTQYF.